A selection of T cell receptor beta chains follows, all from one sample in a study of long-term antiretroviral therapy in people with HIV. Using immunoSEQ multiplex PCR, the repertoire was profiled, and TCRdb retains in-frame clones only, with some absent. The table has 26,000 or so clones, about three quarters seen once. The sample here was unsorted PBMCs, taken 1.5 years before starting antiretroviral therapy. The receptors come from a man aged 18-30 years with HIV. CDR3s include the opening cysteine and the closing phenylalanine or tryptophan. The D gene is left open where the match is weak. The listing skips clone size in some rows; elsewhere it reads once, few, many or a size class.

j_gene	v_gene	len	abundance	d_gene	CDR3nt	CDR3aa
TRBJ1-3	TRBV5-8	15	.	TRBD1	TGTGCCAGCAGCACCCGGACAGGGCTCGGAAACACCATATATTTT	CASSTRTGLGNTIYF
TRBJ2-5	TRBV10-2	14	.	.	TGCGCCAGCAGGTATAACTGGGTGGGAGAGACCCAGTACTTC	CASRYNWVGETQYF
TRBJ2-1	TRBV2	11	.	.	TGTGCCAGCAGTGCCCAGTGGGAGCAGTTCTTC	CASSAQWEQFF
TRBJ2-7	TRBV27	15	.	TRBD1	TGTGCCAGCAGTTTACACGGGACAGGAGCCTACGAGCAGTACTTC	CASSLHGTGAYEQYF
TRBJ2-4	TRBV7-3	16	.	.	TGTGCCAGCAGCTTAACGGCTAGCAGAGGGGAAAACATTCAGTACTTC	CASSLTASRGENIQYF
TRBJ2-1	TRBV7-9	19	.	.	TGTGCCAGCAGCTTCCCAAAAGTGGGCGGACCCCGGGACTACAATGAGCAGTTCTTC	CASSFPKVGGPRDYNEQFF
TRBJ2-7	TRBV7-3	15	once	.	TGTGCCAGCAGCTTATACCCGGGACCCTCTGGGGAGCAGTACTTC	CASSLYPGPSGEQYF
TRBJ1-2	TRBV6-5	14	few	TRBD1	TGTGCCAGCAGGGGCGGGACAGCCCTTCGGGGCTACACCTTC	CASRGGTALRGYTF
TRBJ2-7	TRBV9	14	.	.	TGTGCCAGCAGCGTCGGGACTGGCACCTACGAGCAGTACTTC	CASSVGTGTYEQYF
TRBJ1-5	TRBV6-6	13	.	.	TGTGCCAGCAGTGACGACAGATACCAGCCCCAGCATTTT	CASSDDRYQPQHF
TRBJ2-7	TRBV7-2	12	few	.	TGTGCCAGCAGCTTAAGGTTGTACGAGCAGTACTTC	CASSLRLYEQYF
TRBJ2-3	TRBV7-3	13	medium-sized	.	TGTGCCAGCAGCCGGGAGTTAACAGATACGCAGTATTTT	CASSRELTDTQYF
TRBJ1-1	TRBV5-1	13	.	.	TGCGCCAGCAGCTTTTTGAAGGACACTGAAGCTTTCTTT	CASSFLKDTEAFF
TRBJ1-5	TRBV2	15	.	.	TGTGCCAGCAGTAAGGGAGTGAGGGATGATCAGCCCCAGCATTTT	CASSKGVRDDQPQHF
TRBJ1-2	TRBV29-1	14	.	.	TGCAGCGTCCCCGGCGGGGAGGGTTCCTATGGCTACACCTTC	CSVPGGEGSYGYTF
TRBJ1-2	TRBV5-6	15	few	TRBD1	TGTGCCAGCAGCTTGGGGGACAGGGGCATCTATGGCTACACCTTC	CASSLGDRGIYGYTF
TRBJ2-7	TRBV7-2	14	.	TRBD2	TGTGCCAGCAGAGATGGGACTAGCGAGCTCGAGCAGTACTTC	CASRDGTSELEQYF
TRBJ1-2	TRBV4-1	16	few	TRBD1	TGCGCCAGCAGCCAGAGAACCCCGGACAGGGACTATGGCTACACCTTC	CASSQRTPDRDYGYTF
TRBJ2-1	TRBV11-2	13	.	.	TGTGCCAGCAGCCTAGACACCTACAATGAGCAGTTCTTC	CASSLDTYNEQFF
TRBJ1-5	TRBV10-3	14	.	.	TGTGCCATCAGTGAGTCGAATACCGATCAGCCCCAGCATTTT	CAISESNTDQPQHF
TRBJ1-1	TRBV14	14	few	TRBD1	TGTGCCAGCAGCGCACGACAGGGGAACACTGAAGCTTTCTTT	CASSARQGNTEAFF
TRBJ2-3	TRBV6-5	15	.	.	TGTGCCAGCAGTTCGGACAGCCTAAGGGCAGATACGCAGTATTTT	CASSSDSLRADTQYF
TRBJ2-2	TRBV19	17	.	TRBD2	TGTGCCAGTAGTCTGGGACTAGCGGGAGGTAAAACCGGGGAGCTGTTTTTT	CASSLGLAGGKTGELFF
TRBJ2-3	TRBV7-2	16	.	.	TGTGCCAGCAGCCCTGGGGGGGGGCGACTCACAGATACGCAGTATTTT	CASSPGGGRLTDTQYF
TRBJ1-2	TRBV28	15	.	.	TGTGCCAGCACCCCCGCGAGTGGCAGCTACTATGGCTACACCTTC	CASTPASGSYYGYTF
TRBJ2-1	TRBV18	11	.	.	TGTGCCAGCTCAGCGGACAATGAGCAGTTCTTC	CASSADNEQFF